One sample yielded the 25 T cell receptor beta chains listed below, sequenced in a study of blood T cell repertoires in COVID-19 (TCRdb year 2020). Receptors were amplified or captured by the immunoSEQ multiplex PCR assay. What TCRdb holds here is the immuneACCESS table cut down to in-frame rearrangements. Part of the clones is not present; checked against another copy, under half of the missing clones reflect an unresolved V gene, and the others are unexplained. The sample includes about 42,000 clones, with 92% observed a single time. The top ten constitute approximately 8.3% of the sample. Source material: peripheral blood. The receptor source for this set is a man over 45 with active COVID-19.

This chain uses TRBV19 with TRBJ2-3, with D tentatively TRBD2 (6 bases). Trimming cost V 9 bases and J 4 bases, with 23 bases left between them. CDR1 and CDR2 (germline): LNHDA, SQIVND (reference sequence). The CDR3 is made up of 16 amino acids. CDR3 in amino acids: CASSFRAGRTADTQYF. CDR3 DNA sequence: TGTGCCAGCTCATTCCGGGCGGGGAGGACCGCAGATACGCAGTATTTT.

The J gene is TRBJ2-5, the V gene TRBV15; 10 bases agree with TRBD2. V was pared by 0 bases and J by 4 bases, with 8 bases of the junction left unmatched. CDR3 length: 17 residues. Germline V lookup: CDR1 LNHNV, CDR2 YYDKDF (reference sequence). The CDR3 DNA reads as TGTGCCACCAGCAGAGATTTACCAGCGGGAGGGGGAGAGACCCAGTACTTC. Amino acid sequence: CATSRDLPAGGGETQYF.

The rearrangement joins TRBV5-5 to TRBJ2-7, with 9 bases matching TRBD1. The CDR3 has 15 residues. Germline lookup yields CDR1 SGHKS and CDR2 YYEKEE (reference sequence). V was clipped by 4 bases and J by 6 bases; unmatched bases: 11. CDR3: CASSTRQGVSSEQYF. CDR3 DNA: TGTGCCAGCAGCACCCGACAGGGGGTCTCTTCCGAGCAGTACTTC.

The V and J genes are TRBV7-6 and TRBJ2-1, with 9 bases that match TRBD1. J lost 7 bases, V lost 4 bases, and 2 bases had no gene match. This CDR3 is built from 13 residues. Germline assignment: CDR1 SGHVS and CDR2 FNYEAQ. In DNA, the CDR3 is TGTGCCAGCAGCTACAGGGGGCCTAATGAGCAGTTCTTC. Translating it yields CASSYRGPNEQFF.

The chain is built from TRBV19 and TRBJ2-3, with TRBD2 as a possible D gene (6 bases). The V gene lost 3 bases and the J gene lost 4 bases, with 11 bases spanning the gap. CDR1 and CDR2 from the germline V gene are LNHDA and SQIVND (reference sequence). This CDR3 has 14 residues. CDR3 loop: CASSMQAGSDTQYF. As DNA, the CDR3 is TGTGCCAGTAGTATGCAGGCGGGGTCAGATACGCAGTATTTT.

The chain's CDR3 is CASREWSLAYEQYF. The CDR3 DNA sequence: TGCGCCAGCAGGGAGTGGAGTCTCGCCTACGAGCAGTACTTC. The genes are TRBV5-1 and TRBJ2-7, with no clear D. This CDR3 has 14 amino acids. Deletions cut 5 bases from V and 2 bases from J, with 14 bases between. CDR1 and CDR2 (germline): SGHRS, YFSETQ.

The CDR3 region is CASSFEVGNEQFF. The CDR3 region has the DNA TGTGCCAGCAGTTTTGAGGTAGGCAATGAGCAGTTCTTC. This sequence joins TRBV12-3 or TRBV12-4 and TRBJ2-1; no reliable D call. V lost 3 bases and J lost 6, with 9 bases in between. The CDR3 sequence is 13 residues long.

V usage is TRBV4-2 and J usage is TRBJ2-7; TRBD2 matches 7 bases. J was trimmed by 0 bases and V by 2 bases; bases with no gene match: 7. CDR1 is LGHNA and CDR2 is YNFKEQ in the germline V gene. The CDR3 loop spans 16 amino acids. CDR3 nucleotides: TGTGCCAGCAGCCAACCCCATGGGGGGGGCTCCTACGAGCAGTACTTC. Amino acids: CASSQPHGGGSYEQYF.

The chain is built from TRBV19 and TRBJ2-1; 7 bases are a match to TRBD2. The germline gives CDR1 LNHDA, CDR2 SQIVND (reference sequence). The CDR3 totals 14 residues. J lost 4 bases, V lost 6 bases, and 6 bases had no gene match. The CDR3 is CASRSGTIYNEQFF. Here the CDR3 DNA reads TGTGCCAGTAGGAGCGGGACCATTTACAATGAGCAGTTCTTC.

The chain links TRBV30 to TRBJ2-1; possible D gene TRBD2, 6 bases. V was pared by 3 bases and J by 5 bases, with 14 bases between. CDR3 length: 14 amino acids. Per germline, CDR1 GTSNPN and CDR2 SVGIG (reference sequence). CDR3 DNA sequence: TGTGCCTGGAGACGGCGGGACCCTAACAATGAGCAGTTCTTC. This codes for CAWRRRDPNNEQFF.

Of note for this clone: The junction and the germline gene differ at one end; a read error may be behind it. V and J are TRBV28 and TRBJ1-1; maybe TRBD1 (6 bases). The CDR3 is made up of 15 amino acids. The germline gives CDR1 MDHEN, CDR2 SYDVKM. The CDR3 loop is CASSLSGAGVVSAFF. The CDR3 DNA follows: TGTGCCAGCAGCTTATCGGGGGCGGGGGTCGTTTCGGCTTTCTTT.

The gene calls are TRBV19 and TRBJ1-1; 9 nucleotides line up with TRBD1. The length of the CDR3 is 14 residues. J lost 4 bases, V lost 7 bases, and 7 bases had no gene match. Germline values: CDR1 LNHDA, CDR2 SQIVND (reference sequence). DNA for the CDR3: TGTGCCAGTACCCCGGGGGGACAGGGCACTGAAGCTTTCTTT. It specifies CASTPGGQGTEAFF. The whole variable domain, remainder taken from reference TRBV19 and TRBJ1-1, is DGGITQSPKYLFRKEGQNVTLSCEQNLNHDAMYWYRQDPGQGLRLIYYSQIVNDFQKGDIAEGYSVSREKKESFPLTVTSAQKNPTAFYLCASTPGGQGTEAFFGQGTRLTVV.

For the CDR3, the DNA is TGCGCCAGCAGCTTAGGGACAGGGGCCTACAATGAGCAGTTCTTC. It codes for CASSLGTGAYNEQFF. The chain couples TRBV5-1 to TRBJ2-1; 10 bases align to TRBD1. Germline CDR1 is SGHRS and CDR2 is YFSETQ. The CDR3 consists of 15 residues. V lost 2 bases, J lost 2 bases, and 1 base stayed unmatched.

J is TRBJ2-7 and V is TRBV6-5; a possible D gene is TRBD2 (5 bases). Trimming removed 0 bases from V and 0 bases from J, with 9 bases in between. Looked up from germline, CDR1 is MNHEY and CDR2 is SVGAGI. The CDR3 is 15 amino acids. CDR3 sequence: CASSYSSGSSYEQYF. CDR3 DNA sequence: TGTGCCAGCAGTTACTCGAGCGGTAGCTCCTACGAGCAGTACTTC.

The V and J genes are TRBV4-2 and TRBJ2-1; D perhaps matches TRBD2 (7 bases). Germline V gene lookup returns CDR1 LGHNA and CDR2 YNFKEQ. This CDR3 has 15 residues. V lost 0 bases to trimming and J lost 7 bases, with 13 bases between them. CDR3 protein: CASSQDLGGPNEQFF. CDR3 bases: TGTGCCAGCAGCCAAGATTTGGGGGGGCCGAATGAGCAGTTCTTC.

This clone has only one observation. The chain links TRBV18 to TRBJ2-1; 11 bases agree with TRBD2. V gave up 3 bases and J gave up 7 bases; unmatched junction bases: 5. Germline CDR1 KGHSH, CDR2 LQKENI. CDR3 size: 15 residues. The chain's CDR3 is CASSPRLAGGNEQFF. CDR3 DNA: TGTGCCAGCTCACCTCGTCTAGCGGGAGGTAATGAGCAGTTCTTC.

The chain combines TRBV5-1 with TRBJ2-7; possible D gene TRBD1, 5 bases. Germline V gene sequence: CDR1 SGHRS, CDR2 YFSETQ. Trimming stripped 2 bases from V and 3 bases from J, with 12 bases between. The CDR3 contains 14 residues. The chain's CDR3 is CASSFFDSFYEQYF. The CDR3 DNA is TGCGCCAGCAGCTTTTTCGACAGCTTCTACGAGCAGTACTTC.

The CDR3 DNA follows: TGTGCCAGTAGTATGCCGGGACAGGGGGCCGGAAACACCATATATTTT. Protein sequence: CASSMPGQGAGNTIYF. The genes are TRBV19 and TRBJ1-3; 12 nucleotides agree with TRBD1. The J segment lost 4 bases and the V segment lost 3 bases, leaving 4 bases of the junction unmatched. The CDR3 is made up of 16 amino acids. CDR1 and CDR2 from the germline V gene are LNHDA and SQIVND (reference sequence).

The chain joins TRBV7-9 to TRBJ2-7; tentatively, D is TRBD2 (7 bases). Germline V gives CDR1 SEHNR, CDR2 FQNEAQ (reference sequence). V was pared by 3 bases and J by 5 bases, with 14 bases between. The CDR3 extends over 14 amino acids. CDR3 in DNA: TGTGCCAGCAGCTTCGAGCAGGGGAGGGACGAGCAGTACTTC. Its protein product is CASSFEQGRDEQYF.

The chain has TRBV27 and TRBJ2-1; maybe TRBD2 (6 bases). The CDR3 consists of 14 residues. V was shortened by 8 bases and J by 8 bases, with 19 bases between the two germline ends. CDR1 is MNHEY and CDR2 is SMNVEV in the germline V gene (reference sequence). The CDR3 sequence is CASSTRGPRDEQFF. CDR3 DNA sequence: TGTGCCAGCTCGACTAGAGGGCCACGGGATGAGCAGTTCTTC.

The V call is TRBV6-5, the J call TRBJ2-7, with unresolved D. Trimming removed 6 bases from V and 0 bases from J, with 6 bases in between. The CDR3 covers 12 residues. CDR1 and CDR2 from the germline V gene are MNHEY and SVGAGI. CDR3 nucleotide sequence: TGTGCCAGCAGCCCCCACTCCTACGAGCAGTACTTC. It translates to CASSPHSYEQYF.

The rearrangement uses TRBV5-1 and TRBJ1-4; D is ambiguous. The germline V gene has CDR1 SGHRS and CDR2 YFSETQ. The CDR3 length is 14 residues. V lost 0 bases and J 3 bases, leaving 6 bases between the germline ends. The CDR3 loop reads CASSLGLPNEKLFF. The CDR3 nucleotides read TGCGCCAGCAGCTTGGGGCTGCCTAATGAAAAACTGTTTTTT.

The chain recombines TRBV5-6 with TRBJ2-1; D is uncertain. The germline V and J ends were trimmed by 4 bases and 3 bases, with 14 bases remaining between them. Germline loops: CDR1 SGHDT, CDR2 YYEEEE. The CDR3 runs to 15 residues. CDR3 protein: CASSPVPTNYNEQFF. CDR3 sequence (DNA): TGTGCCAGCAGCCCAGTCCCAACTAACTACAATGAGCAGTTCTTC.

The chain employs TRBV9 and TRBJ2-1, with 7 bases matching TRBD2. Trimming removed 0 bases from V and 10 bases from J; junction bases left unmatched: 10. In germline, CDR1 is SGDLS, CDR2 YYNGEE. There are 15 residues in the CDR3. CDR3 bases: TGTGCCAGCAGCGTAGCACTAGCGATCCAAAACGAGCAGTTCTTC. This codes for CASSVALAIQNEQFF.

The V and J genes are TRBV7-3 and TRBJ2-1, with TRBD2 matching 8 bases. CDR1 and CDR2 from the germline V gene are SGHTA and FQGTGA. The V segment lost 5 bases and the J segment 3 bases; nucleotides outside the gene matches: 3. The CDR3 contains 14 residues. The DNA of the CDR3 is TGTGCCAGCAGCCCCGGGACTAGCTACAATGAGCAGTTCTTC. Its protein is CASSPGTSYNEQFF.